This record concerns one T cell receptor (beta chain) sequence. In germline, CDR1 is DFQATT, CDR2 SNEGSKA (reference sequence). The CDR3 has 14 amino acids. V dropped 3 bases and J dropped 0 bases, with 11 bases sitting between them. The record originates from a study of blood T cell repertoires in COVID-19. Here immunoSEQ multiplex PCR was the method, and the copy in TCRdb shows in-frame clones only, minus some. The repertoire holds some 700,000 clones, 85% to 90% seen once, with over 0.2% in the top ten. The receptor's source is a woman aged 18-30 years with acute or convalescent COVID-19. What was sequenced was peripheral blood. The chain has TRBV20-1 and TRBJ1-2; D ambiguous. The DNA of the CDR3 is TGCAGTGCTAGTGGGTCTAAAGCTAACTATGGCTACACCTTC. It translates to CSASGSKANYGYTF.